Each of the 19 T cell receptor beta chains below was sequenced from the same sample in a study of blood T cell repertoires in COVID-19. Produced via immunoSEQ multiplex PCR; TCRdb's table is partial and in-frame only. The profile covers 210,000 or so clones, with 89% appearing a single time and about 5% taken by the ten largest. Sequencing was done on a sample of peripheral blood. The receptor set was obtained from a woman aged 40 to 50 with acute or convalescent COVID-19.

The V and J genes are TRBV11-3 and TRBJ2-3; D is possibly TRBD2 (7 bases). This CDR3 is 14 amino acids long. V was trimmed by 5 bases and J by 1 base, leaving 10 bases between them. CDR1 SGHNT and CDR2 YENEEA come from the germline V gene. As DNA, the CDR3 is TGTGCCAGCAGCCGGGGGGCCCGCACAGATACGCAGTATTTT. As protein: CASSRGARTDTQYF.

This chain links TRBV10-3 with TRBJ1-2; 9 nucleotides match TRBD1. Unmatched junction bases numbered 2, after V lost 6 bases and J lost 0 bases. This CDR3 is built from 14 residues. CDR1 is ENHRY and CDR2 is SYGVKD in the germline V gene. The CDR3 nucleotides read TGTGCCATCAGAGGGGACAGGGCTAACTATGGCTACACCTTC. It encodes CAIRGDRANYGYTF.

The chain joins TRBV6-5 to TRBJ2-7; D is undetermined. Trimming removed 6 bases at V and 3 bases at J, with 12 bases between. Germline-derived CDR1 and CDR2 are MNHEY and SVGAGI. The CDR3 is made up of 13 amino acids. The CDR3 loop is CASRMGQDYEQYV. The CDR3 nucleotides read TGTGCCAGCAGAATGGGCCAGGACTACGAGCAGTACGTC.

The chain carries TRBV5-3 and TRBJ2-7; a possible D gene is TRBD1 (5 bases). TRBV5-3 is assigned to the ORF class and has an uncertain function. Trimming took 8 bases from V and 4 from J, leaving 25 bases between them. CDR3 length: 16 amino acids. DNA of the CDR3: TGTGCCAGGGGGTTAAAGGACCCCCCCAGGGTATACGAGCAGTACGTC. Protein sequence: CARGLKDPPRVYEQYV.

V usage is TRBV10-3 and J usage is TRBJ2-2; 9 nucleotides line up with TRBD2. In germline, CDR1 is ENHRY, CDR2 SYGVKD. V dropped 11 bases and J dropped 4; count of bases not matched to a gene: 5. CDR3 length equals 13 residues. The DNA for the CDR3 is TGTGCCGCCGCGGGGGGGGGCACCGGGGAGCTGTTTTTT. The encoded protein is CAAAGGGTGELFF.

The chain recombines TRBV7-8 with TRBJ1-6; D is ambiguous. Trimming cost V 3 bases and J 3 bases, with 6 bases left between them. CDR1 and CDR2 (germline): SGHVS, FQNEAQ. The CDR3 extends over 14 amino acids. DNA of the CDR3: TGTGCCAGCAGCTTCGGGGTCTATAATTCACCCCTCCACTTT. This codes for CASSFGVYNSPLHF.

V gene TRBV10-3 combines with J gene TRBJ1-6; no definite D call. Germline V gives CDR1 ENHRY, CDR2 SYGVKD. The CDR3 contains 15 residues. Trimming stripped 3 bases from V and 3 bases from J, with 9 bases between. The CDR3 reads CAISDQGGYNSPLHF. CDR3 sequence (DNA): TGTGCCATCAGTGACCAAGGCGGCTATAATTCACCCCTCCACTTT.

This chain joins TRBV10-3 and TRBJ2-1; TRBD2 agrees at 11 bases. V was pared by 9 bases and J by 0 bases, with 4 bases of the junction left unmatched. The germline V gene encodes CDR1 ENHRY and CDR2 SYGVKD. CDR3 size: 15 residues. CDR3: CAIATSGGSYNEQFF. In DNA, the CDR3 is TGTGCCATAGCAACTAGCGGGGGCTCCTACAATGAGCAGTTCTTC.

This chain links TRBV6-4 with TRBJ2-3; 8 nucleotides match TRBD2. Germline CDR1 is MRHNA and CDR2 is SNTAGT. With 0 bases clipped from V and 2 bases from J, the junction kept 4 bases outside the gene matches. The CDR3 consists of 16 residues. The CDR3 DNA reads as TGTGCCAGCAGTGACTCTGAGCGGGGGACCACAGATACGCAGTATTTT. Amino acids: CASSDSERGTTDTQYF.

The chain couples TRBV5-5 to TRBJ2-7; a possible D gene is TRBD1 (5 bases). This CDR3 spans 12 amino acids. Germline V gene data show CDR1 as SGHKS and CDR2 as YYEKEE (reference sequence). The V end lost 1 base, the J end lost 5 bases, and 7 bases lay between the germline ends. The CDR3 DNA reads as TGTGCCAGCAGCTTGTCAGGGAACGAGCAGTACGTC. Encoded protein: CASSLSGNEQYV.

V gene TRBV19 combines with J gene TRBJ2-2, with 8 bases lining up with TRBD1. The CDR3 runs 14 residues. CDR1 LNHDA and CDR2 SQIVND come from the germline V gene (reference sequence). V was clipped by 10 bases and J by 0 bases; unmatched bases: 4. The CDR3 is CATTTGANTGELFF. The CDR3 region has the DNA TGTGCCACAACGACAGGGGCGAACACCGGGGAGCTGTTTTTT.

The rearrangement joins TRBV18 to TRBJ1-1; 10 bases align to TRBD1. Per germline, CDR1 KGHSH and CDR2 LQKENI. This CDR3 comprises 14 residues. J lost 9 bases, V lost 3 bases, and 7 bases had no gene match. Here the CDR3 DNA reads TGTGCCAGCTCACCGACAGGGGGCGCGAGAAAAGCTTTCTTT. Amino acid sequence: CASSPTGGARKAFF.

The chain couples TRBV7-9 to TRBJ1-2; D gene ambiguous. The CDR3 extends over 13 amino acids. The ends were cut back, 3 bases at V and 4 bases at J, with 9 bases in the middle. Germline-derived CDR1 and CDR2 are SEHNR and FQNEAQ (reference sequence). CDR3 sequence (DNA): TGTGCCAGCAGCTTTGATCCGAGCTATGGCTACACCTTC. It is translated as CASSFDPSYGYTF.

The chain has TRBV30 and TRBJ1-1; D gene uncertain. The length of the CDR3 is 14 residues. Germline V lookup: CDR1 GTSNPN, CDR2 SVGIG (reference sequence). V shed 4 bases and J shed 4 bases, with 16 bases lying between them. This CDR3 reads CAWTPAGIRTEAFF. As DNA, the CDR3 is TGTGCCTGGACACCAGCAGGCATTCGCACTGAAGCTTTCTTT.

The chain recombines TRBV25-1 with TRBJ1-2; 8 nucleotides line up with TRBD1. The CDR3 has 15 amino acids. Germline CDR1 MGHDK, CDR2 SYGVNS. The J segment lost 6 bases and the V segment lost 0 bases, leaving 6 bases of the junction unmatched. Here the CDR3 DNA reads TGTGCCAGCAGTGAATACAGGGGGCCCTTGGATGGCTACACCTTC. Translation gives CASSEYRGPLDGYTF.

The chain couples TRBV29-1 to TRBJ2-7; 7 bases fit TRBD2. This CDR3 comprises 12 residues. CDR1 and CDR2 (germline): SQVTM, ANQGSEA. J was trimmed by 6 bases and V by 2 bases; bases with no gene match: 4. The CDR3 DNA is TGCAGCGTTGAACACGGCGGGGGCGAGCAGTACGTC. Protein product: CSVEHGGGEQYV.

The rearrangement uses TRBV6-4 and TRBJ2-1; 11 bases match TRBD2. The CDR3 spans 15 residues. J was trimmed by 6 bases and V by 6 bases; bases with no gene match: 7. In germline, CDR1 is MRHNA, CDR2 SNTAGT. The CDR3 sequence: CASSYSGGAVNEQFF. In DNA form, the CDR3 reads TGTGCCAGCAGCTATAGCGGGGGGGCCGTCAATGAGCAGTTCTTC.

The CDR3 is CASSYRDYPGETQYF. The CDR3 DNA is TGTGCCAGCAGTTACCGGGACTACCCCGGGGAGACCCAGTACTTC. The genes are TRBV6-2 or TRBV6-3 and TRBJ2-5; the match to TRBD2 covers 7 bases. The CDR3 length is 15 residues. Germline loops: CDR1 MNHEY, CDR2 SVGEGT. J gave up 5 bases and V 2 bases, and 8 bases lay outside the gene matches.

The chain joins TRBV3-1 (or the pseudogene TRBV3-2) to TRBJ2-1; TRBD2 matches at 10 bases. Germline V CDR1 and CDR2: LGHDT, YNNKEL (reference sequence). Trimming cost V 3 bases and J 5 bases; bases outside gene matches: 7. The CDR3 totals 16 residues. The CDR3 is CASSHSGLARNNEQFF. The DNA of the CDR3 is TGTGCCAGCAGCCACTCGGGACTAGCGAGAAACAATGAGCAGTTCTTC.